This T cell receptor beta chain is from a study of molecular identifiers for immune sequencing clone quantification. Study-wide results and caveats: Detectable among approximately 930,000 naive cells, according to reports, was Jurkat TCR RNA spiked in from one cell.

The germline V and J ends were trimmed by 2 bases and 2 bases, with 11 bases remaining between them. The CDR3 loop spans 15 amino acids. Germline CDR1 is MNHNS and CDR2 is SASEGT. TCRdb passed the PCR reads through MiXCR, listing each CDR3 protein once. The profile shows 600,000 to 650,000 distinct CDR3 sequences, 20% of them singletons. The authors sorted naive CD8 T cells as CD8+CD4-CCR7+CD45RA+. This clonotype appeared many times. No antigen is known for it. The origin of this receptor is a human donor in good health. Some libraries in this study had Jurkat cell RNA spiked in. The sequenced sample was naive CD8+ T cells from blood, with Jurkat cell RNA spiked in. Subset of the sample: FACS-sorted CD8+CD4-CCR7+CD45RA+ naive T cells. The V and J genes are TRBV6-1 and TRBJ2-3; D remains unclear. CDR3 nucleotide sequence: TGTGCCAGCAGTGAACCCCTATCCTACACAGATACGCAGTATTTT. It codes for CASSEPLSYTDTQYF.